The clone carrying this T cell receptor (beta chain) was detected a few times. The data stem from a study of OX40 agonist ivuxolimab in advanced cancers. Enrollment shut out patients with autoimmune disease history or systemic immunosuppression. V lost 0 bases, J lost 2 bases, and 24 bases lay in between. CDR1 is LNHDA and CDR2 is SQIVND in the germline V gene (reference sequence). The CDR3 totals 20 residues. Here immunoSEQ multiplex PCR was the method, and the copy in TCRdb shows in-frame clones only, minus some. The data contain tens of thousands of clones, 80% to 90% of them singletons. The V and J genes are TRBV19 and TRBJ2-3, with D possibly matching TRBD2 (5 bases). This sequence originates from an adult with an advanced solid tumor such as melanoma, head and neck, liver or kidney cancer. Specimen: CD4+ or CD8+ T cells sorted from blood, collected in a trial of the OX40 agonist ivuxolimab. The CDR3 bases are TGTGCCAGTAGTATAGAAATTTCCCCCAGCGGAGGTTCTTTCACAGATACGCAGTATTTT. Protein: CASSIEISPSGGSFTDTQYF.